The rows below give T cell receptor beta chains drawn from one sample of a study of post-analysis software for immune sequencing data. TCRdb reprocessed the PCR reads with MiXCR, giving one entry per CDR3 protein. The sample contains about 200,000 distinct CDR3 sequences, around 29% of which appear only once. Sequenced material: blood. These TCRs come from a girl aged 2-17 years with multiple sclerosis. The CDR3 runs from the conserved cysteine through the conserved F or W. Each record gives: clone size, J gene, CDR3 length, V gene, D gene, CDR3 DNA, CDR3 protein. The D gene is left open where the match is weak. Expanded clones are given a class, and other clones once, few, many or no size at all.

many TRBJ2-7 15 TRBV2 TRBD2 TGTGCCAGCAGTGGGGAGGGCGGGACCACCTACGAGCAGTACTTC CASSGEGGTTYEQYF
many TRBJ2-1 15 TRBV7-9 TRBD2 TGTGCCAGCAGCCCGGGACTAGCGGGGACGAATGAGCAGTTCTTC CASSPGLAGTNEQFF
few TRBJ2-7 12 TRBV27 . TGTGCCAGCAGGTCCAGAGCCTACGAGCAGTACTTC CASRSRAYEQYF
many TRBJ2-5 12 TRBV29-1 . TGCAGCGTGGACGACAGCCAAGAGACCCAGTACTTC CSVDDSQETQYF
. TRBJ2-1 15 TRBV5-1 TRBD1 TGCGCCAGCAGGGATCCGGGACAGGGGTTCAATGAGCAGTTCTTC CASRDPGQGFNEQFF
few TRBJ1-6 16 TRBV5-1 . TGCGCCAGCAGCTTGGGGGCGGCGGCAGGTAATTCACCCCTCCACTTT CASSLGAAAGNSPLHF
many TRBJ2-7 14 TRBV20-1 . TGCAGTGCCCCCTCTCCGCGCCCCCCCTACGAGCAGTACTTC CSAPSPRPPYEQYF
. TRBJ2-5 15 TRBV5-1 TRBD2 TGCGCCAGCAGCGGGAGGGCCGCATATGGTGAGACCCAGTACTTC CASSGRAAYGETQYF
few TRBJ1-1 13 TRBV6-6 . TGTGCCAGCTCCGACAGGAAGAACACTGAAGCTTTCTTT CASSDRKNTEAFF
many TRBJ2-7 14 TRBV20-1 . TGCAGTGCTAGAGATTTGGATCCACCCTACGAGCAGTACTTC CSARDLDPPYEQYF